The 20 T cell receptor beta chains below come from one sample, sequenced in a study of cytomegalovirus exposure and HLA in healthy donors. With 60 Vbeta and 13 Jbeta primers, the PCR was carried out. Sequencing used immunoSEQ multiplex PCR; TCRdb keeps in-frame clones, though not all of them. The data hold 150,000 to 200,000 clones, with about 88% observed a single time. What was sequenced was PBMCs. Receptors originate from a woman aged 18-29 years in good health and CMV-seronegative.

This clone was seen once. The J gene is TRBJ2-5, the V gene TRBV10-3; tentative D call: TRBD2 (5 bases). CDR1 and CDR2 (germline): ENHRY, SYGVKD. The V gene lost 4 bases and the J gene lost 0 bases, with 9 bases spanning the gap. The CDR3 loop spans 14 amino acids. The CDR3 bases are TGTGCCATCAGTGTGCCGGGAAACCAAGAGACCCAGTACTTC. This sequence encodes CAISVPGNQETQYF.

The chain joins TRBV21-1 to TRBJ2-3; the table's TRBD2 call for D was not verified on the DNA. TRBV21-1 is designated a pseudogene. CDR3 length equals 20 residues. The CDR3 region is CASSKGGGVTSGASTDTQYF. In DNA form, the CDR3 reads TGTGCCAGCAGCAAAGGGGGAGGGGTAACTAGCGGAGCAAGCACAGATACGCAGTATTTT.

The chain couples TRBV7-2 to TRBJ2-7; the D gene is possibly TRBD1 (5 bases). This CDR3 is 13 amino acids long. CDR1 and CDR2 from the germline V gene are SGHTA and FQGNSA. V dropped 4 bases and J dropped 3 bases, with 10 bases sitting between them. The CDR3 DNA reads TGTGCCAGCAGCTCGCCGACAGACTACGAGCAGTACTTC. It specifies CASSSPTDYEQYF.

Written as DNA, the CDR3 is TGTGCCAGCAGCTTGGCAGGGCTCACTGAAGCTTTCTTT. Translation: CASSLAGLTEAFF. The genes are TRBV5-4 and TRBJ1-1, with a weak D call TRBD1 (5 bases). V was shortened by 0 bases and J by 4 bases, with 7 bases between the two germline ends. Germline CDR1 reads SGHNT; CDR2 reads YYREEE (reference sequence). CDR3 length equals 13 residues.

The gene calls are TRBV27 and TRBJ2-1; 12 bases are a match to TRBD2. J lost 7 bases, V lost 3 bases, and 4 bases had no gene match. The CDR3 is made up of 15 amino acids. Germline CDR1 reads MNHEY; CDR2 reads SMNVEV (reference sequence). CDR3 coding DNA: TGTGCCAGCAGTTTTTCTAGCGGGAGGGGAAATGAGCAGTTCTTC. Its protein is CASSFSSGRGNEQFF.

This sequence joins TRBV9 and TRBJ2-1; TRBD1 is a possible D gene (5 bases). Germline V lookup: CDR1 SGDLS, CDR2 YYNGEE. Trimming left V 0 bases short and J 4 bases short, with 11 bases between. The CDR3 runs to 15 residues. The CDR3 nucleotides read TGTGCCAGCAGCGTAGCGGATGGGGCTTACAATGAGCAGTTCTTC. As protein: CASSVADGAYNEQFF.

The count of this clone is one. This rearrangement joins TRBV27 to TRBJ1-4, with D perhaps matching TRBD1 (5 bases). This CDR3 has 14 amino acids. Germline values: CDR1 MNHEY, CDR2 SMNVEV (reference sequence). V was pared by 0 bases and J by 6 bases, with 8 bases between. The CDR3 region has the DNA TGTGCCAGCAGTTTATCGACAGAGGATGAAAAACTGTTTTTT. Translating gives CASSLSTEDEKLFF.

V gene TRBV2 combines with J gene TRBJ2-5; the match to TRBD2 covers 8 bases. With the DNA end fitting TRBJ2-7 better, the J assignment may be wrong. CDR3 length: 13 amino acids. Germline V lookup: CDR1 SNHLY, CDR2 FYNNEI. CDR3 in DNA: TGTGCCACCCAACTAGCGGAGGGTTACGAGCAGTACTTC. Translated: CATQLAEGYEQYF.

The rearrangement joins TRBV5-4 to TRBJ2-1; D possibly corresponds to TRBD2 (6 bases). Germline loops: CDR1 SGHNT, CDR2 YYREEE (reference sequence). The CDR3 is made up of 14 amino acids. V was pared by 4 bases and J by 7 bases, with 15 bases between. The CDR3 here is CASSPNGRGNEQFF. The CDR3 DNA reads as TGTGCCAGCAGCCCCAATGGACGGGGGAATGAGCAGTTCTTC.

The V call is TRBV19, the J call TRBJ1-5; 7 positions agree with TRBD1. The germline CDR1 and CDR2 sequences are LNHDA and SQIVND (reference sequence). The V and J ends lost 7 bases and 5 bases, in that order; junction bases with no gene match: 11. This CDR3 region has 15 residues. The CDR3 DNA follows: TGTGCCAGTACCCCAGGGGGGAGCTTACATCAGCCCCAGCATTTT. Translating it yields CASTPGGSLHQPQHF.

The sample holds a few counts of this clone. The chain joins TRBV13 to TRBJ2-2; possible D gene TRBD2, 7 bases. There are 16 residues in the CDR3. Trimming took 4 bases from V and 4 from J, leaving 16 bases between them. CDR1 is PRHDT, CDR2 FYEKMQ, per germline (reference sequence). The CDR3 sequence: CASSSQPGEGTGELFF. DNA for the CDR3: TGTGCCAGCAGCTCGCAACCAGGGGAGGGCACCGGGGAGCTGTTTTTT. The variable domain in full, with the rest retrieved from reference TRBV13 and TRBJ2-2, is AAGVIQSPRHLIKEKRETATLKCYPIPRHDTVYWYQQGPGQDPQFLISFYEKMQSDKGSIPDRFSAQQFSDYHSELNMSSLELGDSALYFCASSSQPGEGTGELFFGEGSRLTVL.

The V call is TRBV2, the J call TRBJ2-7, with 7 positions matching TRBD1. The germline gives CDR1 SNHLY, CDR2 FYNNEI. The CDR3 is 13 residues long. After removal of 4 bases from V and 3 bases from J, the junction contained 3 bases not matched to a gene. The CDR3 loop is CASSGTGDYEQYF. The CDR3 DNA follows: TGTGCCAGCAGTGGGACAGGAGACTACGAGCAGTACTTC.

The chain recombines TRBV5-1 with TRBJ1-1, with a weak D call TRBD1 (5 bases). Trimming removed 4 bases from V and 2 bases from J, with 12 bases in between. The CDR3 covers 14 residues. From germline, CDR1 is SGHRS and CDR2 YFSETQ. In DNA form, the CDR3 reads TGCGCCAGCAGCCACCCAGGGATAAACACTGAAGCTTTCTTT. It yields the protein CASSHPGINTEAFF.

The chain combines TRBV2 with TRBJ2-1; 11 bases fit TRBD1. Trimming at V came to 5 bases and at J to 8 bases, leaving 8 bases not matched to a gene. The germline gives CDR1 SNHLY, CDR2 FYNNEI. The CDR3 totals 15 residues. The CDR3 bases are TGTGCCAGCAGTCCTAGGACAGGGGGCAGCGATGAGCAGTTCTTC. Translated: CASSPRTGGSDEQFF.

The V gene is TRBV4-3, the J gene TRBJ2-1, with 12 bases lining up with TRBD2. Germline V gene sequence: CDR1 LGHNA, CDR2 YSLEER. The V and J ends lost 3 bases and 3 bases, in that order; junction bases with no gene match: 3. This CDR3 has 16 residues. The CDR3 sequence: CASSQETSGSYNEQFF. CDR3 coding DNA: TGCGCCAGCAGCCAGGAGACTAGCGGGAGCTACAATGAGCAGTTCTTC.

The rearrangement links TRBV9 to TRBJ1-2; 7 bases fit TRBD1. Unmatched junction bases numbered 15, after V lost 5 bases and J lost 5 bases. Germline values: CDR1 SGDLS, CDR2 YYNGEE. CDR3 length: 16 residues. CDR3 in DNA: TGTGCCAGCAGTCCCACCGGGACAGCCCAAAGGTATGGCTACACCTTC. Residues: CASSPTGTAQRYGYTF.

The chain has TRBV7-2 and TRBJ2-1; 9 bases fit TRBD1. The CDR3 contains 15 residues. The V segment lost 3 bases and the J segment 2 bases; nucleotides outside the gene matches: 2. Per the germline V gene, CDR1 is SGHTA and CDR2 is FQGNSA. The CDR3, as DNA: TGTGCCAGCAGCTTTACAGGGGGCGCCTACAATGAGCAGTTCTTC. Encoded protein: CASSFTGGAYNEQFF.

CDR3 sequence: CASSRLGQGPYEQYF. DNA for the CDR3: TGTGCCAGCAGTCGCTTGGGACAGGGGCCATACGAGCAGTACTTC. The chain is built from TRBV7-9 and TRBJ2-7; 10 positions agree with TRBD1. J gave up 4 bases and V 6 bases, and 9 bases lay outside the gene matches. CDR3 length equals 15 residues. Germline CDR1 is SEHNR and CDR2 is FQNEAQ (reference sequence). The entire variable domain, with the rest obtained from reference TRBV7-9 and TRBJ2-7, is as follows: DTGVSQNPRHKITKRGQNVTFRCDPISEHNRLYWYRQTLGQGPEFLTYFQNEAQLEKSRLLSDRFSAERPKGSFSTLEIQRTEQGDSAMYLCASSRLGQGPYEQYFGPGTRLTVT.

This clone was detected only once. The chain combines TRBV14 with TRBJ2-2; 10 bases line up with TRBD2. The CDR3 spans 14 residues. J was trimmed by 6 bases and V by 4 bases; bases with no gene match: 2. Germline V gene lookup returns CDR1 SGHDN and CDR2 FVKESK. CDR3 nucleotide sequence: TGTGCCAGCAGCCTTCTAGCGGGGGCCGGGGAGCTGTTTTTT. It encodes CASSLLAGAGELFF.

The chain has TRBV5-4 and TRBJ2-3; D is unclear. Trimming took off 4 bases at V and 4 bases at J, with 10 bases between the two ends. CDR1 SGHNT and CDR2 YYREEE come from the germline V gene (reference sequence). The length of the CDR3 is 13 residues. The CDR3 sequence is CASSRDWADTQYF. CDR3 coding DNA: TGTGCCAGCAGCCGCGACTGGGCAGATACGCAGTATTTT.